Shown below are 20 T cell receptor beta chains from a single sample sequenced in a study of blood T cells in healthy people across ages. The use of a sample-barcoded 5' primer and a J-beta primer mix characterized a second PCR of 7 to 11 cycles. One entry per CDR3 protein, called by TCRdb with MiXCR from the 5' RACE reads. The sample carries around 990,000 distinct CDR3 sequences, approximately 38% recorded once. Sequenced: blood. The receptors stem from a man between 18 and 35 years old in good health.

The rearrangement joins TRBV20-1 to TRBJ2-5; 12 nucleotides match TRBD2. V lost 3 bases, J lost 11 bases, and 10 bases stayed unmatched. Germline CDR1 reads DFQATT; CDR2 reads SNEGSKA (reference sequence). The CDR3 length is 14 residues. This chain's CDR3 is CSARRTSGANEQYF. In nucleotides, the CDR3 is TGCAGTGCTAGGAGGACTAGCGGGGCGAATGAGCAGTACTTC.

V usage is TRBV7-2 and J usage is TRBJ1-2, with TRBD1 matching over 7 bases. Unmatched junction bases numbered 1, after V lost 0 bases and J lost 0 bases. This CDR3 region has 15 residues. The germline V gene encodes CDR1 SGHTA and CDR2 FQGNSA. The CDR3 reads CASSLADRANYGYTF. The CDR3 DNA reads TGTGCCAGCAGCTTAGCCGACAGGGCTAACTATGGCTACACCTTC. Full variable domain (missing parts from reference TRBV7-2 and TRBJ1-2): GAGVSQSPSNKVTEKGKDVELRCDPISGHTALYWYRQSLGQGLEFLIYFQGNSAPDKSGLPSDRFSAERTGGSVSTLTIQRTQQEDSAVYLCASSLADRANYGYTFGSGTRLTVV.

The chain combines TRBV10-3 with TRBJ2-1, with TRBD2 identical over 11 bases. The CDR3 sequence is 16 residues long. V was pared by 10 bases and J by 7 bases, with 15 bases of the junction left unmatched. CDR1 and CDR2 from the germline V gene are ENHRY and SYGVKD. As DNA, the CDR3 is TGTGCCAGCAGCGCGACAGGACTAGCGGGCTCTAATGAGCAGTTCTTC. Amino acid sequence: CASSATGLAGSNEQFF.

Concerning this clonotype: A much larger clone lies a single base off, so this may be a read error. V gene TRBV7-6 combines with J gene TRBJ2-1; D may be TRBD1 (6 bases). Near its end, the DNA agrees better with TRBJ2-7, so the J call may be wrong. The CDR3 totals 15 residues. Germline V gene sequence: CDR1 SGHVS, CDR2 FNYEAQ. In DNA, the CDR3 is TGTGCCAGCAGCACCGACAGGAGCTCCTACAATGAGCAGTACTTC. Amino acid sequence: CASSTDRSSYNEQYF.

The V gene is TRBV3-1, the J gene TRBJ2-3; TRBD2 aligns across 15 bases. CDR3 length equals 18 residues. With 4 bases clipped from V and 2 bases from J, the junction kept 7 bases outside the gene matches. The germline V gene has CDR1 LGHDT and CDR2 YNNKEL (reference sequence). In DNA form, the CDR3 reads TGTGCCAGCAGCCCTGGGACTAGCGGGGGGACTTACACAGATACGCAGTATTTT. Protein product: CASSPGTSGGTYTDTQYF.

This clonotype was picked up a small number of times. The chain combines TRBV27 with TRBJ2-3, with 7 bases identical to TRBD2. With 4 bases clipped from V and 6 bases from J, the junction kept 4 bases outside the gene matches. The CDR3 extends over 13 amino acids. Germline V lookup: CDR1 MNHEY, CDR2 SMNVEV (reference sequence). The CDR3 nucleotides read TGTGCCAGCAGTTGGGGACTAACGGATACGCAGTATTTT. Amino acids: CASSWGLTDTQYF.

Concerning this clonotype: A read error may account for a junction end that differs from germline. The rearrangement links TRBV6-1 to TRBJ1-5, with D perhaps matching TRBD1 (5 bases). CDR3 length: 15 residues. Germline V gene data show CDR1 as MNHNS and CDR2 as SASEGT. CDR3 DNA sequence: TGTGCCAGCACGAGCGGGGCAGGAGGCAATCGGCCCCAGCATTTT. Translating it yields CASTSGAGGNRPQHF.

This clonotype was detected many times. The J gene is TRBJ2-3, the V gene TRBV12-3 or TRBV12-4; D not certain. V was trimmed by 5 bases and J by 0 bases, leaving 15 bases between them. The CDR3 sequence is 16 residues long. The CDR3 region is CASSPRRRTSTDTQYF. In DNA form, the CDR3 reads TGTGCCAGCAGTCCCCGCCGTAGAACTAGCACAGATACGCAGTATTTT.

This clonotype has a handful of counts. This chain uses TRBV10-3 with TRBJ1-6; 7 bases align to TRBD1. Per the germline V gene, CDR1 is ENHRY and CDR2 is SYGVKD. This CDR3 is built from 15 residues. Germline trimming cut 0 bases from V and 8 bases from J; bases unmatched to any gene: 4. The CDR3 loop is CAISESPGQYSPLHF. DNA for the CDR3: TGTGCCATCAGTGAGTCCCCGGGACAGTATTCACCCCTCCACTTT.

This clonotype was counted only a few times. The rearrangement uses TRBV9 and TRBJ1-1; D is unresolved. CDR3 length equals 13 residues. The germline CDR1 and CDR2 sequences are SGDLS and YYNGEE. Trimming removed 0 bases from V and 9 bases from J, with 12 bases in between. In nucleotides, the CDR3 is TGTGCCAGCAGCGTAGCACCCGAAGAGAAAGCTTTCTTT. This translates into CASSVAPEEKAFF. Full variable domain (missing parts from reference TRBV9 and TRBJ1-1): DSGVTQTPKHLITATGQRVTLRCSPRSGDLSVYWYQQSLDQGLQFLIQYYNGEERAKGNILERFSAQQFPDLHSELNLSSLELGDSALYFCASSVAPEEKAFFGQGTRLTVV.

The genes are TRBV7-2 and TRBJ2-3; D not resolved. The V gene's germline CDR1 is SGHTA and CDR2 FQGNSA. V lost 1 base and J lost 0, with 8 bases in between. This CDR3 contains 15 residues. DNA of the CDR3: TGTGCCAGCAGCTTAGAGACCTTAAGCACAGATACGCAGTATTTT. Translated: CASSLETLSTDTQYF.

There are a few counts of this clonotype. This sequence joins TRBV12-3 or TRBV12-4 and TRBJ2-2; D not resolved. CDR3 size: 16 residues. V was pared by 6 bases and J by 3 bases, with 17 bases between. The CDR3 region has the DNA TGTGCCAGCAGGAATTTCCTCGGACGGGACACCGGGGAGCTGTTTTTT. It encodes CASRNFLGRDTGELFF.

The chain uses TRBV12-3 or TRBV12-4 and TRBJ1-1, with 9 bases lining up with TRBD1. Trimming removed 5 bases from V and 1 base from J; junction bases left unmatched: 5. CDR3 length equals 15 residues. The CDR3 DNA sequence: TGTGCCAGCAGTCGGGACAGGGTGGGGAACACTGAAGCTTTCTTT. Translation: CASSRDRVGNTEAFF.

V and J are TRBV29-1 and TRBJ2-1; 7 nucleotides align to TRBD1. The CDR3 sequence is 11 residues long. CDR1 is SQVTM, CDR2 ANQGSEA, per germline. V gave up 7 bases and J gave up 9 bases; unmatched junction bases: 6. The CDR3 here is CSAQGSGEQFF. CDR3 DNA: TGCAGCGCACAGGGGTCGGGTGAGCAGTTCTTC.

This clonotype was seen only a few times. The chain combines TRBV28 with TRBJ2-1; 7 bases align to TRBD1. The V and J ends lost 6 bases and 4 bases, in that order; junction bases with no gene match: 9. This CDR3 has 15 amino acids. Germline CDR1 and CDR2: MDHEN and SYDVKM. The CDR3 reads CASRRDRRNYNEQFF. For the CDR3, the DNA is TGTGCCAGCAGAAGGGACAGACGGAATTACAATGAGCAGTTCTTC.

This clonotype was observed a handful of times. CDR3 DNA: TGTGCCAGCGCGGGACAGGGGTACTATAATTCACCCCTCCACTTT. Protein: CASAGQGYYNSPLHF. The chain couples TRBV6-2 or TRBV6-3 to TRBJ1-6; 10 positions agree with TRBD1. V trimming: 8 bases; J trimming: 3 bases; junction bases outside the gene matches: 4. Per the germline V gene, CDR1 is MNHEY and CDR2 is SVGEGT. The CDR3 loop spans 15 amino acids.

The genes are TRBV5-1 and TRBJ2-3; a possible D gene is TRBD1 (6 bases). Germline loops: CDR1 SGHRS, CDR2 YFSETQ. This CDR3 has 16 amino acids. Trimming shortened V by 0 bases and J by 3 bases, and 14 bases separated the two germline ends. The CDR3 region has the DNA TGCGCCAGCAGCTTGGCCAGAGCAGGGGAGACAGATACGCAGTATTTT. Residues: CASSLARAGETDTQYF.

This clonotype was observed a few times. The rearrangement uses TRBV20-1 and TRBJ1-2; D remains unclear. In germline, CDR1 is DFQATT, CDR2 SNEGSKA (reference sequence). The CDR3 is 16 amino acids. Between the trimmed V and J ends, which lost 0 bases and 0 bases, there was a span of 14 bases. This CDR3 reads CSARDTGGIANYGYTF. Written as DNA, the CDR3 is TGCAGTGCTAGAGATACGGGCGGAATAGCTAACTATGGCTACACCTTC.

This clonotype showed up just a few times. V usage is TRBV7-2 and J usage is TRBJ2-3; 9 bases agree with TRBD2. This CDR3 is built from 15 residues. Germline assignment: CDR1 SGHTA and CDR2 FQGNSA. With V trimmed by 5 bases and J by 8 bases, 11 bases remained unmatched. CDR3 amino acids: CASSPGLAIGSTQYF. DNA of the CDR3: TGTGCCAGCAGCCCCGGACTAGCGATAGGTTCTACGCAGTATTTT.

The chain uses TRBV27 and TRBJ2-7; possible D gene TRBD2, 6 bases. The CDR3 spans 14 residues. CDR1 is MNHEY and CDR2 is SMNVEV in the germline V gene (reference sequence). V dropped 5 bases and J dropped 3 bases, with 14 bases sitting between them. The CDR3 protein is CASSPTRRNYEQYF. The CDR3 DNA sequence: TGTGCCAGCAGTCCGACTAGGAGAAACTACGAGCAGTACTTC.